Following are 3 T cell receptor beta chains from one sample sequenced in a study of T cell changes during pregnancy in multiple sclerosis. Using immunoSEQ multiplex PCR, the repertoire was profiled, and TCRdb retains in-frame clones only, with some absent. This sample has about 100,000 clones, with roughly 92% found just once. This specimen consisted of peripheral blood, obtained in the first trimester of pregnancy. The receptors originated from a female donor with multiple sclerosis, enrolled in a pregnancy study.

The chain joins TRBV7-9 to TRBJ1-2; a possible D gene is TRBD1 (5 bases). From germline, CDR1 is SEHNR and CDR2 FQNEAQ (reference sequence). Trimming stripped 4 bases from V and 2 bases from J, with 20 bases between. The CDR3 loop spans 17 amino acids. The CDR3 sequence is CASSSRTPANANYGYTF. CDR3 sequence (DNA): TGTGCCAGCAGCTCCCGGACACCAGCGAACGCCAACTATGGCTACACCTTC.

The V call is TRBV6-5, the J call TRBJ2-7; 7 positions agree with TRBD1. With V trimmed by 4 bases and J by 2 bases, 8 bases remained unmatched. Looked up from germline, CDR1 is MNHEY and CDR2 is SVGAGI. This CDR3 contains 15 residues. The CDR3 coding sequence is TGTGCCAGCAGTTTCTTCCGGACAGGTCCCTACGAGCAGTACTTC. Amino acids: CASSFFRTGPYEQYF.

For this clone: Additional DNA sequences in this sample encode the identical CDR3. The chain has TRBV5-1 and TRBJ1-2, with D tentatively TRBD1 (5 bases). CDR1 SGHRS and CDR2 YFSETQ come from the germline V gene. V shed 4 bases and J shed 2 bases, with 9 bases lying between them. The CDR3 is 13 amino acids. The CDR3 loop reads CASSPTENYGYTF. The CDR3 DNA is TGCGCCAGCAGCCCGACAGAAAACTATGGCTACACCTTC.